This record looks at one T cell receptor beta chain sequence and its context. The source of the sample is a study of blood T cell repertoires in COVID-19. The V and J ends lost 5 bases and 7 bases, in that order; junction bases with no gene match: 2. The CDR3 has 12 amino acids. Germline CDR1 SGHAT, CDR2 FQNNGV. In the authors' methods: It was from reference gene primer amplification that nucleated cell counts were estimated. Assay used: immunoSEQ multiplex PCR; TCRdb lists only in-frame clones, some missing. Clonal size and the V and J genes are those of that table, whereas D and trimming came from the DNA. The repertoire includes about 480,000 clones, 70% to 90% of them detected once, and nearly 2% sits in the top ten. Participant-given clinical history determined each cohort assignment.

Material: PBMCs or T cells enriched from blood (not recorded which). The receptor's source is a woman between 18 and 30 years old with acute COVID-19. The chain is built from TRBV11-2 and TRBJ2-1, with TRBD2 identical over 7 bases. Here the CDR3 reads CASSALANEQFF. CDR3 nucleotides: TGTGCCAGCAGCGCACTAGCGAATGAGCAGTTCTTC.